The clone carrying this T cell receptor (beta chain) turned up a few times. Antigen specificity is unknown. This specimen comes from a study of T cells after yellow fever vaccination. Study outcomes and limitations: High-abundance clonotypes from the bulk population could contaminate FACS-sorted repertoires. The secondary response peaked faster, at day 5 versus 15, but was weaker.

TCR cDNA was made by 5'RACE template switching, adding a universal primer site and UMIs. TCRdb re-derived calls from the 5' RACE reads in MiXCR, one entry per CDR3 protein. The sample gives 300,000 or so distinct CDR3 sequences, 8.7% of which show up once; 3% to 4% is in the top ten. The CDR3 contains 17 residues. Trimming removed 7 bases from V and 7 bases from J; junction bases left unmatched: 14. This sequence was found in a man between 18 and 35 years old who received the YFV17D yellow fever vaccine. Material: CD4+ T cells sorted from PBMCs, obtained 5 days after the yellow fever booster vaccination. The rearrangement links TRBV23-1 to TRBJ1-6; 9 nucleotides match TRBD1. TRBV23-1 qualifies as an ORF whose function is uncertain. The CDR3 nucleotides read TGCGCCAGCATCCCTCGCCCTGCAGGACAGGGGAATTCACCCCTCCACTTT. The encoded protein is CASIPRPAGQGNSPLHF.